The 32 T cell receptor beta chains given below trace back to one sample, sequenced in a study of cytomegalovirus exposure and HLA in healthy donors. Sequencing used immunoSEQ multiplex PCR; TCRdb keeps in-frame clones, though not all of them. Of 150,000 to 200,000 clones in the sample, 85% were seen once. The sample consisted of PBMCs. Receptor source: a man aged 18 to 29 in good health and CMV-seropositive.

CDR3 coding DNA: TGTGCCAGCAGCTTGGGGACAGGGGACTATGGCTACACCTTC. Protein product: CASSLGTGDYGYTF. The gene calls are TRBV13 and TRBJ1-2; 10 nucleotides align to TRBD1. Unmatched junction bases numbered 1, after V lost 3 bases and J lost 3 bases. The germline V gene encodes CDR1 PRHDT and CDR2 FYEKMQ (reference sequence). The CDR3 totals 14 residues. The whole variable domain, remainder taken from reference TRBV13 and TRBJ1-2, is AAGVIQSPRHLIKEKRETATLKCYPIPRHDTVYWYQQGPGQDPQFLISFYEKMQSDKGSIPDRFSAQQFSDYHSELNMSSLELGDSALYFCASSLGTGDYGYTFGSGTRLTVV.

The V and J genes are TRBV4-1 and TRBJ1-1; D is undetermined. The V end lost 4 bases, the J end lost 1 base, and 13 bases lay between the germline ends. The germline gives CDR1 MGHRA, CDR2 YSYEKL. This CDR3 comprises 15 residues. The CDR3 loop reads CASSPTASANTEAFF. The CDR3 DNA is TGCGCCAGCAGCCCTACTGCGTCCGCGAACACTGAAGCTTTCTTT.

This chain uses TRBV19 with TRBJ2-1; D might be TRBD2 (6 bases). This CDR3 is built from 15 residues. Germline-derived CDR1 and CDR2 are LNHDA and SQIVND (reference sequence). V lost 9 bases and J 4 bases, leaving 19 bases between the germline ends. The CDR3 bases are TGTGCCAGCTCTCTAACCACCGGGACTTACAATGAGCAGTTCTTC. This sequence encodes CASSLTTGTYNEQFF.

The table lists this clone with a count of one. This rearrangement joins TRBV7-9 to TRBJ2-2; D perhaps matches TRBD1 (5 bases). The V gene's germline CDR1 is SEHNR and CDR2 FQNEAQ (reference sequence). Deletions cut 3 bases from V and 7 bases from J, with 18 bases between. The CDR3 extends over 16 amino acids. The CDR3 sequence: CASSFHPDISRGELFF. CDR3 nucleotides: TGTGCCAGCAGCTTTCATCCGGACATCTCACGCGGGGAGCTGTTTTTT.

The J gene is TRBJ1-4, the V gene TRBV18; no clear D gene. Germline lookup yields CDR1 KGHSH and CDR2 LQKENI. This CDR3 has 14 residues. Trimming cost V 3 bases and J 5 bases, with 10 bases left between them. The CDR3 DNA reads TGTGCCAGCTCACCGACCTTGGAGAATGAAAAACTGTTTTTT. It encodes CASSPTLENEKLFF.

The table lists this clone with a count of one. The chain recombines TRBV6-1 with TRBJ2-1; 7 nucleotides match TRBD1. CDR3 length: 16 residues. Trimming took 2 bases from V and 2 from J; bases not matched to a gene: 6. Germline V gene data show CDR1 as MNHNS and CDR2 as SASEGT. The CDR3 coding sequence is TGTGCCAGCAGTGAACGGTCAGGGGGTACCTACAATGAGCAGTTCTTC. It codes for CASSERSGGTYNEQFF.

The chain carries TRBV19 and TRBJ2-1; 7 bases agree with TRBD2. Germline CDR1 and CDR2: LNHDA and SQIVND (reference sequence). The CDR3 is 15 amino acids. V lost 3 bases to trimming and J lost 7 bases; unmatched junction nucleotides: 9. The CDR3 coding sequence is TGTGCCAGTAGTATTGTAGGGGAGGGGCGGAATGAGCAGTTCTTC. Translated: CASSIVGEGRNEQFF.

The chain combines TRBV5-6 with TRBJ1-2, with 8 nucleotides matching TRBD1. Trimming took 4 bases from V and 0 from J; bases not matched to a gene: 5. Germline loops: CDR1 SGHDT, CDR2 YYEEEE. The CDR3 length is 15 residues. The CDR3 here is CASSLTGGSNYGYTF. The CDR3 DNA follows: TGTGCCAGCAGCCTAACAGGGGGATCTAACTATGGCTACACCTTC.

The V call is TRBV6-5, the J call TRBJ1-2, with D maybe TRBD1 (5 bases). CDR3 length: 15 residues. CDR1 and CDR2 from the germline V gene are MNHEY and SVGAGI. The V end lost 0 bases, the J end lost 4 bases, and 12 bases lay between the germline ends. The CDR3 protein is CASSYSNAGRYGYTF. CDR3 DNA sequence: TGTGCCAGCAGTTACTCGAATGCGGGGCGCTATGGCTACACCTTC.

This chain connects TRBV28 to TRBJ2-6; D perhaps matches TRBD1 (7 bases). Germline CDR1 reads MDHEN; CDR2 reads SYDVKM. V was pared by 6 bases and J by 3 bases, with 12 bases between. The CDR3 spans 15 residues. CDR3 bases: TGTGCCAGCAGACCAGGGGGAGGTGGGGCCAACGTCCTGACTTTC. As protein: CASRPGGGGANVLTF.

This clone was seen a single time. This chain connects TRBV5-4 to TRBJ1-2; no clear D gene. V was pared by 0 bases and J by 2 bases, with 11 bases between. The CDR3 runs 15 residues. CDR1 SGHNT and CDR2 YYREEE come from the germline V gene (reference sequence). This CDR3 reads CASSLDSRENYGYTF. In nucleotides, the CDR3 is TGTGCCAGCAGCTTGGATTCCCGGGAGAACTATGGCTACACCTTC. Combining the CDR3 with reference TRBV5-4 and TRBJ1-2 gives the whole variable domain ETGVTQSPTHLIKTRGQQVTLRCSSQSGHNTVSWYQQALGQGPQFIFQYYREEENGRGNFPPRFSGLQFPNYSSELNVNALELDDSALYLCASSLDSRENYGYTFGSGTRLTVV.

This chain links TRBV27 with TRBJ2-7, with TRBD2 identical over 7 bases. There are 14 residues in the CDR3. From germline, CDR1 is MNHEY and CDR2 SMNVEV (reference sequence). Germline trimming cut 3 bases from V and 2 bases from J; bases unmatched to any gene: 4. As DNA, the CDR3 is TGTGCCAGCAGTTTTAAGGCGGGGGCCTACGAGCAGTACTTC. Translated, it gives CASSFKAGAYEQYF.

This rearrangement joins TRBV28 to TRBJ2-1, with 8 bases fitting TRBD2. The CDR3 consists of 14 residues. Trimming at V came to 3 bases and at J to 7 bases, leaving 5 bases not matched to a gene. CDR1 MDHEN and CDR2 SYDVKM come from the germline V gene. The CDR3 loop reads CASSFAGGPNEQFF. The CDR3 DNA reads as TGTGCCAGCAGTTTCGCGGGAGGACCTAATGAGCAGTTCTTC.

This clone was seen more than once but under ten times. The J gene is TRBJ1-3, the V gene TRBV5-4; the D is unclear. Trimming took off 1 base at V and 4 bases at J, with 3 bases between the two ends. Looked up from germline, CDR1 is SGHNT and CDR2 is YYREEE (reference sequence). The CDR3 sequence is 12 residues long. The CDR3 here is CASSLLGNTIYF. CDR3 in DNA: TGTGCCAGCAGCTTGTTAGGAAACACCATATATTTT.

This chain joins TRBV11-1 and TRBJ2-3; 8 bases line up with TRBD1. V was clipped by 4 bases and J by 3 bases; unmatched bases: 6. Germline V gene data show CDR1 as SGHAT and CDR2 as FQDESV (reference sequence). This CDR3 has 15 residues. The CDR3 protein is CASSSPDRVTDTQYF. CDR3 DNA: TGTGCCAGCAGCTCCCCGGACAGGGTTACAGATACGCAGTATTTT.

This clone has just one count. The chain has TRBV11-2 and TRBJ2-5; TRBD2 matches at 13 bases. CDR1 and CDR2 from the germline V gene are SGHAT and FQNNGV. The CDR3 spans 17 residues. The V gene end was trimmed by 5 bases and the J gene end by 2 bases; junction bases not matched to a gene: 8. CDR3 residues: CASSQGLAGSYQETQYF. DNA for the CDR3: TGTGCCAGCAGCCAGGGACTAGCGGGGTCCTATCAAGAGACCCAGTACTTC.

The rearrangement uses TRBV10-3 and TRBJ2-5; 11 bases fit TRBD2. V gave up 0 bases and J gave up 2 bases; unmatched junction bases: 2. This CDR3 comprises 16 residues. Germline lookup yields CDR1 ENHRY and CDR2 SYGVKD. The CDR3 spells CAISESGTSGQETQYF. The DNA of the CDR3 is TGTGCCATCAGTGAGTCCGGGACTAGCGGACAAGAGACCCAGTACTTC.

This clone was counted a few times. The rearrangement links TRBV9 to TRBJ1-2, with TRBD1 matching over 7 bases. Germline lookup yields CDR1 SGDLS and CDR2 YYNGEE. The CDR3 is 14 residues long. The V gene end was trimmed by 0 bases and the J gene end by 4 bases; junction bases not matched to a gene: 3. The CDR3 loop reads CASSVAEGAYGYTF. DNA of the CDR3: TGTGCCAGCAGCGTAGCAGAGGGGGCCTATGGCTACACCTTC.

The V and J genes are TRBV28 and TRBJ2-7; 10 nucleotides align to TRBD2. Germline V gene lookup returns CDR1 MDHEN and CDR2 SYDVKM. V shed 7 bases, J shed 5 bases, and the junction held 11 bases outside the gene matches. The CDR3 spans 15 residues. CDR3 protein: CASTPALAGAHEQYF. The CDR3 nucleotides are TGTGCCAGCACCCCAGCCCTAGCGGGAGCCCACGAGCAGTACTTC.

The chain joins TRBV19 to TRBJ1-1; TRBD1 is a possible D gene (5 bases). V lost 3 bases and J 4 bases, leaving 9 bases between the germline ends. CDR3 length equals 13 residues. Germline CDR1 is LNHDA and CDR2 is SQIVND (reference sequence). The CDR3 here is CASSMRGSTEAFF. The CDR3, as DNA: TGTGCCAGTAGTATGCGGGGGAGCACTGAAGCTTTCTTT. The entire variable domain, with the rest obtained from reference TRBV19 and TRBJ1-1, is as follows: DGGITQSPKYLFRKEGQNVTLSCEQNLNHDAMYWYRQDPGQGLRLIYYSQIVNDFQKGDIAEGYSVSREKKESFPLTVTSAQKNPTAFYLCASSMRGSTEAFFGQGTRLTVV.

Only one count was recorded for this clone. CDR3 protein: CASSPRAGAQETQYF. The CDR3 DNA sequence: TGTGCCAGCAGCCCCCGAGCGGGAGCACAAGAGACCCAGTACTTC. The V and J genes are TRBV9 and TRBJ2-5; 8 bases agree with TRBD2. CDR3 length: 15 residues. Germline V gives CDR1 SGDLS, CDR2 YYNGEE. The trim removed 4 bases at V and 2 bases at J, leaving 7 bases unmatched.

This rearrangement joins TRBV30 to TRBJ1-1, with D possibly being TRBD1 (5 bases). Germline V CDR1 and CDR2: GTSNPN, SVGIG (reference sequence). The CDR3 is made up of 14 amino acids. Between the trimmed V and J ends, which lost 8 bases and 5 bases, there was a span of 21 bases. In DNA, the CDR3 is TGTGCCGCCGTTAGAGACAGTCTCGGGACTGAAGCTTTCTTT. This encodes CAAVRDSLGTEAFF.

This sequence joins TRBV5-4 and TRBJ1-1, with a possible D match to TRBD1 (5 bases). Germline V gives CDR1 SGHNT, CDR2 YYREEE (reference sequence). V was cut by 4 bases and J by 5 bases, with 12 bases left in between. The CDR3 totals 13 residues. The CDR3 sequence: CASSPPQGTEAFF. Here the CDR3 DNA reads TGTGCCAGCAGCCCCCCCCAGGGTACTGAAGCTTTCTTT. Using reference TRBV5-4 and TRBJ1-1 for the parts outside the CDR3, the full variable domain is ETGVTQSPTHLIKTRGQQVTLRCSSQSGHNTVSWYQQALGQGPQFIFQYYREEENGRGNFPPRFSGLQFPNYSSELNVNALELDDSALYLCASSPPQGTEAFFGQGTRLTVV.

The CDR3 loop reads CASSLGTNYEQYF. Written as DNA, the CDR3 is TGTGCCAGCAGCCTTGGGACAAATTACGAGCAGTACTTC. The chain joins TRBV5-4 to TRBJ2-7, with a tentative D call TRBD1 (6 bases). In germline, CDR1 is SGHNT, CDR2 YYREEE (reference sequence). The CDR3 runs 13 residues. Trimming took 4 bases from V and 4 from J, leaving 12 bases between them.

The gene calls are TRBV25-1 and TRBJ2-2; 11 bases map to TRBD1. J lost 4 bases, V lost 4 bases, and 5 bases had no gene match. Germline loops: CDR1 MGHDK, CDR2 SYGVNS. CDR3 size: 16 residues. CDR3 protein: CASSVPGQGGTGELFF. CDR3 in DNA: TGTGCCAGCAGTGTCCCGGGACAGGGGGGCACCGGGGAGCTGTTTTTT.

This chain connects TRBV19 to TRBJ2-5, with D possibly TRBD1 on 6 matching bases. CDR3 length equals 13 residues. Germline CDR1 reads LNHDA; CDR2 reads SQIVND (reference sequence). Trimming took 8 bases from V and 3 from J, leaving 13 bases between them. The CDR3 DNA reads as TGTGCCAGTCGGAACAGGGAAAAAGAGACCCAGTACTTC. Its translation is CASRNREKETQYF.

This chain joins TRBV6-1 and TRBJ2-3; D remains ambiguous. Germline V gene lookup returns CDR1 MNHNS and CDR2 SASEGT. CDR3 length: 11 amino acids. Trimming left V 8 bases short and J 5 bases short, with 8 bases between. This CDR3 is CASRIRDTQYF. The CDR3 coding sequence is TGTGCCAGCCGCATTAGAGATACGCAGTATTTT.

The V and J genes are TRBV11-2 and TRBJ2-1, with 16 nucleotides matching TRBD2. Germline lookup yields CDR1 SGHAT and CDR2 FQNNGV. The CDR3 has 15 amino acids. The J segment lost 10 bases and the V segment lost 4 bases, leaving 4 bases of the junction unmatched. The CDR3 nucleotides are TGTGCCAGCAGCTCCGGGACTAGCGGGAGGGGGGAGCAGTTCTTC. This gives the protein CASSSGTSGRGEQFF.

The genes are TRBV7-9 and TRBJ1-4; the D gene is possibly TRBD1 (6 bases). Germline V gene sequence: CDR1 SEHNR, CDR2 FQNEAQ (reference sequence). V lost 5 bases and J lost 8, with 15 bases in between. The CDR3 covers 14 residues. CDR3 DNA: TGTGCCAGCAGCCCACAGGGAGGGGGGGAAAAACTGTTTTTT. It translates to CASSPQGGGEKLFF. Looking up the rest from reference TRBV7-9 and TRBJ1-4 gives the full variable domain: DTGVSQNPRHKITKRGQNVTFRCDPISEHNRLYWYRQTLGQGPEFLTYFQNEAQLEKSRLLSDRFSAERPKGSFSTLEIQRTEQGDSAMYLCASSPQGGGEKLFFGSGTQLSVL.

CDR3 residues: CASSLQGARTEAFF. CDR3 nucleotides: TGTGCCAGCAGTTTACAGGGGGCTCGTACTGAAGCTTTCTTT. This chain uses TRBV27 with TRBJ1-1; 8 bases agree with TRBD1. The CDR3 runs to 14 residues. Trimming at V came to 2 bases and at J to 5 bases, leaving 4 bases not matched to a gene. Germline CDR1 MNHEY, CDR2 SMNVEV (reference sequence).

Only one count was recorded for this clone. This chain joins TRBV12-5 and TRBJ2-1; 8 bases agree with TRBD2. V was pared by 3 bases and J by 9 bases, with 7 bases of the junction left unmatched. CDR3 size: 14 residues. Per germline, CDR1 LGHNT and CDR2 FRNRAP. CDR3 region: CASGLAGAQSEQFF. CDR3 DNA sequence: TGTGCTAGTGGTTTAGCGGGGGCGCAAAGTGAGCAGTTCTTC.

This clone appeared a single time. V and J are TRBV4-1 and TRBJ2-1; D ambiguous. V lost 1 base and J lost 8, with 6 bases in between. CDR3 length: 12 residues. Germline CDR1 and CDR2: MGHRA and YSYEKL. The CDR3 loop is CASSQGPDEQFF. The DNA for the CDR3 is TGCGCCAGCAGCCAAGGCCCGGATGAGCAGTTCTTC.